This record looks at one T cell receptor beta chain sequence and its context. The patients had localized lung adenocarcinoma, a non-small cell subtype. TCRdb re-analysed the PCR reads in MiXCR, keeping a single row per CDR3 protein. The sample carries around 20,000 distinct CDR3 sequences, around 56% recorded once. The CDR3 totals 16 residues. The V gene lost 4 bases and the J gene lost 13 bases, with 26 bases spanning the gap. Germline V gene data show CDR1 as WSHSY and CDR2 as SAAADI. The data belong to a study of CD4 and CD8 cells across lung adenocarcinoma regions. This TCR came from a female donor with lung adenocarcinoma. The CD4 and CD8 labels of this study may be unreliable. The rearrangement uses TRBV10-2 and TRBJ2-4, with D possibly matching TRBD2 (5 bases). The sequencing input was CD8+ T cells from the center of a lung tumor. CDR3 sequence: CASSATRVGATNMQYF. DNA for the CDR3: TGCGCCAGCAGTGCGACGAGGGTGGGAGCCACAAATATGCAGTACTTC.